This entry lists 6 T cell receptor beta chains sequenced from one sample in a study of CD8 T cells in Susac syndrome. The RNA, about 0.5 to 1 ug, was put through reverse transcription using random hexamers. TCRdb fed the immunoSEQ multiplex PCR reads into MiXCR, producing one record per CDR3 protein. The data show about 180,000 distinct CDR3 sequences, over 90% seen once. The sequencing sample was made of CD4+ T cells from PBMCs. The receptors were sampled from a human donor with Susac syndrome.

J is TRBJ2-1 and V is TRBV4-2, with a possible D match to TRBD2 (5 bases). This CDR3 has 13 amino acids. Germline V gene sequence: CDR1 LGHNA, CDR2 YNFKEQ. V lost 0 bases and J 9 bases, leaving 9 bases between the germline ends. The CDR3 loop is CASSQDRGSEQFF. In DNA, the CDR3 is TGTGCCAGCAGCCAAGATAGAGGGAGTGAGCAGTTCTTC.

This clonotype was seen a single time. The chain has TRBV15 and TRBJ1-2, with D possibly being TRBD1 (6 bases). Germline values: CDR1 LNHNV, CDR2 YYDKDF (reference sequence). V was trimmed by 5 bases and J by 2 bases, leaving 9 bases between them. The CDR3 length is 13 residues. The CDR3 DNA sequence: TGTGCCACCAGCCCGGGGGCGAACTATGGCTACACCTTC. The encoded protein is CATSPGANYGYTF.

The V call is TRBV27, the J call TRBJ1-1; D is possibly TRBD1 (5 bases). With 5 bases removed from V and 0 bases from J, the gap between germline ends came to 10 bases. Germline V lookup: CDR1 MNHEY, CDR2 SMNVEV (reference sequence). The CDR3 loop spans 14 amino acids. Written as DNA, the CDR3 is TGTGCCAGCAGTAAGACAGCCTTGAACACTGAAGCTTTCTTT. Translation gives CASSKTALNTEAFF.

The CDR3 reads CASSGTSGRGSYEQYF. The DNA of the CDR3 is TGTGCCAGCAGCGGGACTAGCGGGAGAGGGAGCTACGAGCAGTACTTC. The chain carries TRBV11-2 and TRBJ2-7, with 14 bases fitting TRBD2. Germline V gene sequence: CDR1 SGHAT, CDR2 FQNNGV. V lost 5 bases to trimming and J lost 3 bases; unmatched junction nucleotides: 6. This CDR3 contains 16 residues.

CDR3 sequence reads: CASSTLAGAYEQYF. The CDR3 region has the DNA TGTGCCAGCAGTACACTAGCGGGGGCCTACGAGCAGTACTTC. The V call is TRBV27, the J call TRBJ2-7; 11 bases fit TRBD2. The CDR3 has 14 amino acids. CDR1 and CDR2 (germline): MNHEY, SMNVEV (reference sequence). With V trimmed by 5 bases and J by 2 bases, 2 bases remained unmatched.

The chain recombines TRBV20-1 with TRBJ2-3, with D unclear. Trimming removed 3 bases at V and 1 base at J, with 8 bases between. The length of the CDR3 is 13 residues. Germline CDR1 reads DFQATT; CDR2 reads SNEGSKA (reference sequence). Here the CDR3 reads CSARLSGTDTQYF. CDR3 nucleotide sequence: TGCAGTGCTAGGCTATCGGGCACAGATACGCAGTATTTT.